This T cell receptor beta chain was sequenced for a study of blood T cell repertoires in COVID-19. Looking at the study overall: Acute-phase and convalescent COVID-19 samples originated in the United States, Italy and Spain. T cells, B-cell-depleted T cells, or PBMCs supplied cDNA or gDNA.

After removal of 6 bases from V and 3 bases from J, the junction contained 4 bases not matched to a gene. Germline V lookup: CDR1 MNHEY, CDR2 SVGAGI. The CDR3 totals 14 residues. Authors' analysis steps: Amplification with reference gene primers provided the estimates of nucleated cell counts. Sequencing was performed with immunoSEQ multiplex PCR; in TCRdb, only in-frame clones are kept and a portion is missing. Clone size and V and J calls were adopted from that table, with D and trimming inferred from the DNA. In the table there are over 120,000 clones, approximately 80% of which are singletons. The specimen was peripheral blood. This chain joins TRBV6-5 and TRBJ2-7, with TRBD1 matching 11 bases. This receptor was taken from a human donor in a cohort sampled during active COVID-19. The CDR3: CASRGTGGIYEQYF. The CDR3 region has the DNA TGTGCCAGCAGAGGGACAGGGGGAATCTACGAGCAGTACTTC.